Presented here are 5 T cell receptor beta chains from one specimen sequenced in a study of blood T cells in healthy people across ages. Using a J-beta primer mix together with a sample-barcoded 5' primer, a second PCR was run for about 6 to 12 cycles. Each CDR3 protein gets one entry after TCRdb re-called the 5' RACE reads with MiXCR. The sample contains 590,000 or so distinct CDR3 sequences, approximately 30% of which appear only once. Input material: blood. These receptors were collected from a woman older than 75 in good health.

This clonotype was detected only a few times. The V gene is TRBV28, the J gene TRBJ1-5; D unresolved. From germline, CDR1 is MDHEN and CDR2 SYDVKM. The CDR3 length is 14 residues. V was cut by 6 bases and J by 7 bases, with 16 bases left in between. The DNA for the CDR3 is TGTGCCAGCAGCTACCCGATGAGCGCACAGCCCCAGCATTTT. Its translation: CASSYPMSAQPQHF.

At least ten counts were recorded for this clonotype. The CDR3 sequence is CASSFSGTYEQYF. The CDR3 DNA is TGTGCCAGCAGCTTTTCAGGAACCTACGAGCAGTACTTC. The genes are TRBV7-2 and TRBJ2-7; no clear D. Germline CDR1 SGHTA, CDR2 FQGNSA. V shed 3 bases and J shed 2 bases, with 8 bases lying between them. This CDR3 is 13 amino acids long.

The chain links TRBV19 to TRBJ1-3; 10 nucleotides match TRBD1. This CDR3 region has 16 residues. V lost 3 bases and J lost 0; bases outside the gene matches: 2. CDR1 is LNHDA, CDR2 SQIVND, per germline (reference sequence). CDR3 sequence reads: CASSMDRGFSGNTIYF. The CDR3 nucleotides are TGTGCCAGTAGTATGGACAGGGGGTTCTCTGGAAACACCATATATTTT.

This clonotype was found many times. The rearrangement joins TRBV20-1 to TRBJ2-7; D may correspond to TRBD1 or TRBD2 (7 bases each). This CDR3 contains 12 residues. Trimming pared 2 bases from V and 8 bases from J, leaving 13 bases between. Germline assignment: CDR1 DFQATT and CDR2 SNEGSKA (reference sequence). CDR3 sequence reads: CSARTGEGKQYF. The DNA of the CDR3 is TGCAGTGCTAGAACAGGGGAGGGTAAGCAGTACTTC.

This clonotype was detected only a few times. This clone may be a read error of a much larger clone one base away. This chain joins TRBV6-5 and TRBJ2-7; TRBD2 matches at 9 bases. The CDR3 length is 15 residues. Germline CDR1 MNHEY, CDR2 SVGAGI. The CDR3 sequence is CVSSYLRGGSDEQYF. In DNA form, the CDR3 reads TGTGTCAGCAGTTACTTGCGGGGGGGCTCTGATGAGCAGTACTTC.